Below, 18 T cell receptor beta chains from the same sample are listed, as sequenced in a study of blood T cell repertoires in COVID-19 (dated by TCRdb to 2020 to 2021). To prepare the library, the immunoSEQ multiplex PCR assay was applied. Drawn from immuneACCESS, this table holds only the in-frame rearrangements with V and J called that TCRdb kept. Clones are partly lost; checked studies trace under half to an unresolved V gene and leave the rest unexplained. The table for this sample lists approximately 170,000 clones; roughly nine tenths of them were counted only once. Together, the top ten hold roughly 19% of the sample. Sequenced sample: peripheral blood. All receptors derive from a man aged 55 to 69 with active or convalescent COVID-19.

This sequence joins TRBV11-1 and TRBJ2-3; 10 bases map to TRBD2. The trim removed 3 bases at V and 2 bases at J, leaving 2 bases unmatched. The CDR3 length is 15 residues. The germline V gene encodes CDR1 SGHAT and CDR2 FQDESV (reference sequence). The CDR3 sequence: CASSFSGGVTDTQYF. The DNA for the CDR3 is TGTGCCAGCAGCTTCAGCGGGGGGGTCACAGATACGCAGTATTTT.

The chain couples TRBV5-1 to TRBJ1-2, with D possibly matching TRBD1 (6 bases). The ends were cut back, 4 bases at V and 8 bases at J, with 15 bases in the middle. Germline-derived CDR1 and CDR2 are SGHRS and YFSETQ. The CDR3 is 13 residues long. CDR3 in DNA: TGCGCCAGCAGCGAGGGACACGGGGTGGGCTACACCTTC. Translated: CASSEGHGVGYTF.

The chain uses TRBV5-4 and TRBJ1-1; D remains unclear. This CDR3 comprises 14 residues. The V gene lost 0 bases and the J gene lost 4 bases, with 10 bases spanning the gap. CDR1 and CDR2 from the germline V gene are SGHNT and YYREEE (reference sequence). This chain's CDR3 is CASSLVHEGTEAFF. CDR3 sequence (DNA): TGTGCCAGCAGCTTGGTGCATGAGGGCACTGAAGCTTTCTTT.

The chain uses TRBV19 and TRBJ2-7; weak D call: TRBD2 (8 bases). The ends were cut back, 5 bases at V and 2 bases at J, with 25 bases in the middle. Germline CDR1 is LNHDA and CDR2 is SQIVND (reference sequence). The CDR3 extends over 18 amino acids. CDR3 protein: CASSPRQGNRGGTYEQYF. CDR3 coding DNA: TGTGCCAGTAGTCCCCGACAGGGAAACCGGGGGGGAACCTACGAGCAGTACTTC.

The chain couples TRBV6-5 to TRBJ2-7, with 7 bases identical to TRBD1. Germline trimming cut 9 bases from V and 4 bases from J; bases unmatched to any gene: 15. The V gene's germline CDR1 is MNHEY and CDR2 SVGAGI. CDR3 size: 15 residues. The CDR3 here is CASSKTGTDTYEQYF. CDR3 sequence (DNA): TGTGCCAGTTCAAAAACCGGGACAGATACGTACGAGCAGTACTTC.

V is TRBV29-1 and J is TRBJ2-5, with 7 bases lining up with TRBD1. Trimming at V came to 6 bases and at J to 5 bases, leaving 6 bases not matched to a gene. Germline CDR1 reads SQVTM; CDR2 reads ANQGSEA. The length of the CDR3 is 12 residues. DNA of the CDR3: TGCAGCGTCCACAGGGGCGGGGAGACCCAGTACTTC. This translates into CSVHRGGETQYF.

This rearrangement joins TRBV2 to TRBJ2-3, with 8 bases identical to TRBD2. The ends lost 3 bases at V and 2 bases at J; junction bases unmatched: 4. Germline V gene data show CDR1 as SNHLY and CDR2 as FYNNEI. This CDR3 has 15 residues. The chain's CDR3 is CASSDEREFTDTQYF. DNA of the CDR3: TGTGCCAGCAGTGATGAGCGGGAGTTCACAGATACGCAGTATTTT. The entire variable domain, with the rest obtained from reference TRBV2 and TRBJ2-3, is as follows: EPEVTQTPSHQVTQMGQEVILRCVPISNHLYFYWYRQILGQKVEFLVSFYNNEISEKSEIFDDQFSVERPDGSNFTLKIRSTKLEDSAMYFCASSDEREFTDTQYFGPGTRLTVL.

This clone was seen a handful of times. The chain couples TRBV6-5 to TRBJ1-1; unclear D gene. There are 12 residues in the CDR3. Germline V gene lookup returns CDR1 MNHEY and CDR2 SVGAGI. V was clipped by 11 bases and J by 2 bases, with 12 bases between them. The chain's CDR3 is CAAMGGNTEAFF. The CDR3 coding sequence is TGTGCCGCTATGGGAGGCAACACTGAAGCTTTCTTT.

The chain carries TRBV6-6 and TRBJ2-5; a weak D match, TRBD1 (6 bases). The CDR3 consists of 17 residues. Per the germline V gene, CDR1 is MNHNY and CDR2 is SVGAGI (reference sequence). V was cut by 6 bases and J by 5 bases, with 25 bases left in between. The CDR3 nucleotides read TGTGCCAGCAGCCGAATGGTACAGGGAGCCGGTGGGGAGACCCAGTACTTC. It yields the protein CASSRMVQGAGGETQYF.

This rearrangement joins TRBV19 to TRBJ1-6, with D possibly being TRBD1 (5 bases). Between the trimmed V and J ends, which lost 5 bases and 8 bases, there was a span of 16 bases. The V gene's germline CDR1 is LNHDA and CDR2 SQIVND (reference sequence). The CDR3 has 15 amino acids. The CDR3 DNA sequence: TGTGCCAGTAGTGGCCGATGGGGGGTGGATTCACCCCTCCACTTT. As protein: CASSGRWGVDSPLHF.

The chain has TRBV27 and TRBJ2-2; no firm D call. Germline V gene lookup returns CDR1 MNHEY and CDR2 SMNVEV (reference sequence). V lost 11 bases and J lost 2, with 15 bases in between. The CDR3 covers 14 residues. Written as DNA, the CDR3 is TGTGCCCGCCTCATGAGATCTAACACCGGGGAGCTGTTTTTT. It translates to CARLMRSNTGELFF.

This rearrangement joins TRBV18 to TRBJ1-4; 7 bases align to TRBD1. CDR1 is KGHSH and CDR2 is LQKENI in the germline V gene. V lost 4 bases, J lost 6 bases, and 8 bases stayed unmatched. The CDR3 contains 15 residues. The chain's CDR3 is CASSLNRGPYEKLFF. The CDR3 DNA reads TGTGCCAGCTCACTCAACAGGGGACCCTATGAAAAACTGTTTTTT.

CDR3 loop: CASTSGGTGSSPLHF. The CDR3 nucleotides are TGTGCCAGCACGAGCGGCGGGACAGGGAGCTCACCCCTCCACTTT. The rearrangement joins TRBV6-5 to TRBJ1-6; 9 bases agree with TRBD1. Germline V gene lookup returns CDR1 MNHEY and CDR2 SVGAGI. The V segment lost 7 bases and the J segment 10 bases; nucleotides outside the gene matches: 11. The CDR3 has 15 residues.

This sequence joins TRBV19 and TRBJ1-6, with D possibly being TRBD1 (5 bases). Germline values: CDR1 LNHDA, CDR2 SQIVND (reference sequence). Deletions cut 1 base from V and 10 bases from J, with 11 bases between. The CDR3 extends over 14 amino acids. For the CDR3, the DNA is TGTGCCAGTAGTATAGGGTCAGGGAACTCACCCCTCCACTTT. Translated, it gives CASSIGSGNSPLHF. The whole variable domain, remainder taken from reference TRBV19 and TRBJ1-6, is DGGITQSPKYLFRKEGQNVTLSCEQNLNHDAMYWYRQDPGQGLRLIYYSQIVNDFQKGDIAEGYSVSREKKESFPLTVTSAQKNPTAFYLCASSIGSGNSPLHFGNGTRLTVT.

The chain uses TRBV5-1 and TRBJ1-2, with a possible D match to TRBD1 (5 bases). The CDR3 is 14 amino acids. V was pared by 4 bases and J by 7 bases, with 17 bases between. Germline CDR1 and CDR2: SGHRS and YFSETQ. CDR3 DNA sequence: TGCGCCAGCAGCCCGGACACTTCATTCCCTGGCTACACCTTC. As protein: CASSPDTSFPGYTF.

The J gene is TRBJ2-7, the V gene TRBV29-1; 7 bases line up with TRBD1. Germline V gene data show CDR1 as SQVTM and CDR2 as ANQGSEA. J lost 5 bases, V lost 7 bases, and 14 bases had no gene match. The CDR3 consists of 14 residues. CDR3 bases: TGCAGCGCCGAAACAAACAGGGGTAGCAACGAGCAGTACTTC. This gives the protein CSAETNRGSNEQYF.

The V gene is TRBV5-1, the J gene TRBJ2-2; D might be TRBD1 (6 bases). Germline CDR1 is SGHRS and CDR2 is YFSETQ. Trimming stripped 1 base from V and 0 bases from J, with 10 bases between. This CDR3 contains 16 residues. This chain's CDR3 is CASSLRPGANTGELFF. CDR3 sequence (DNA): TGCGCCAGCAGCTTGCGTCCAGGGGCGAACACCGGGGAGCTGTTTTTT.

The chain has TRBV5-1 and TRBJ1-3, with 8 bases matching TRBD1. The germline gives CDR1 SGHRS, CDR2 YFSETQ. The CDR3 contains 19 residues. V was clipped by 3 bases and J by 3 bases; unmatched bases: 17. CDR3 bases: TGCGCCAGCAGCTCGCAAGACCGGACAGGGACGGTTTTTGGAAACACCATATATTTT. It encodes CASSSQDRTGTVFGNTIYF.